The clone carrying this TCR beta chain has at least ten counts. MiXCR, run by TCRdb on the RT-PCR reads, gives a single entry per CDR3 protein. The repertoire holds 550,000 to 750,000 distinct CDR3 sequences, with 12% to 15% as singletons. The sequenced material came from memory CD4+ T cells from blood. This clonotype originated in a female donor in good health, serving as a healthy control.

The CDR3 here is CASSQSVYYGYTF. DNA of the CDR3: TGCGCCAGCAGCCAATCAGTCTACTATGGCTACACCTTC. V usage is TRBV4-3 and J usage is TRBJ1-2; D is uncertain. The CDR3 loop spans 13 amino acids. Germline V lookup: CDR1 LGHNA, CDR2 YSLEER. Trimming pared 2 bases from V and 3 bases from J, leaving 7 bases between.